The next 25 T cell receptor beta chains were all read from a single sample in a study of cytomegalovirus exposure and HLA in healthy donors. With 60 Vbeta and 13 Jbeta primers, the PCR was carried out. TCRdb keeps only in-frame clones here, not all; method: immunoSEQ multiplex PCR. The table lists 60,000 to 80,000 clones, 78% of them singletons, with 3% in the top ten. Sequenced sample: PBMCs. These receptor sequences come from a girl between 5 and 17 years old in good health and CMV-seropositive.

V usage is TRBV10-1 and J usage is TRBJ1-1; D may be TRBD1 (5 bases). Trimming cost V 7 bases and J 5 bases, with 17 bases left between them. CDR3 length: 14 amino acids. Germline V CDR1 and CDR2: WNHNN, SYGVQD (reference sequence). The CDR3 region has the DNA TGCGCCAGCATAAAGACGGGGGAAGAGACTGAAGCTTTCTTT. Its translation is CASIKTGEETEAFF.

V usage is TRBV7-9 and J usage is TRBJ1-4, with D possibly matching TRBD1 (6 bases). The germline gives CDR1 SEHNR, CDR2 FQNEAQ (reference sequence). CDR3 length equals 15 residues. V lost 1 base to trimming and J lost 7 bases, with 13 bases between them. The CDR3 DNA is TGTGCCAGCAGCTTAGTTATGGGGGGGGCTGAAAAACTGTTTTTT. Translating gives CASSLVMGGAEKLFF. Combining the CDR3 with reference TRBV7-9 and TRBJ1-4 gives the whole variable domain DTGVSQNPRHKITKRGQNVTFRCDPISEHNRLYWYRQTLGQGPEFLTYFQNEAQLEKSRLLSDRFSAERPKGSFSTLEIQRTEQGDSAMYLCASSLVMGGAEKLFFGSGTQLSVL.

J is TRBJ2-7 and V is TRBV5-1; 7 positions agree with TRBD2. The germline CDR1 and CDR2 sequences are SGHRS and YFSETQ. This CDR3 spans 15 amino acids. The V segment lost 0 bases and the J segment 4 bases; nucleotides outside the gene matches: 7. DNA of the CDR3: TGCGCCAGCAGCTTGGGACGGGGGGATCAATACGAGCAGTACTTC. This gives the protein CASSLGRGDQYEQYF. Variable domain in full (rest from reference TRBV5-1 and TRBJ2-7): KAGVTQTPRYLIKTRGQQVTLSCSPISGHRSVSWYQQTPGQGLQFLFEYFSETQRNKGNFPGRFSGRQFSNSRSEMNVSTLELGDSALYLCASSLGRGDQYEQYFGPGTRLTVT.

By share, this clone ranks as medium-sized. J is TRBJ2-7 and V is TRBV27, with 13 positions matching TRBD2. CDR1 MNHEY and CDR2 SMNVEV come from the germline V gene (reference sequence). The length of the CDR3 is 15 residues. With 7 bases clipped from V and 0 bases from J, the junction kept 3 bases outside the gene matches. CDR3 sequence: CASTGLAGDSYEQYF. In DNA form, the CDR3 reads TGTGCCAGCACAGGACTAGCGGGAGACTCCTACGAGCAGTACTTC.

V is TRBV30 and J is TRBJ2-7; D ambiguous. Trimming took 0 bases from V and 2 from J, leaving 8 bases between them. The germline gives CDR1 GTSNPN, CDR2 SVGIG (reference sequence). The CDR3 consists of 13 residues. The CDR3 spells CAWSVIGAYEQYF. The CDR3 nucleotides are TGTGCCTGGAGTGTAATCGGAGCCTACGAGCAGTACTTC.

Here the CDR3 reads CASAQDRGNEQYF. The CDR3 nucleotides are TGCGCCAGCGCCCAGGACAGGGGGAACGAGCAGTACTTC. This rearrangement joins TRBV5-1 to TRBJ2-7; 10 bases align to TRBD1. This CDR3 is built from 13 residues. The germline gives CDR1 SGHRS, CDR2 YFSETQ. Trimming removed 7 bases from V and 5 bases from J; junction bases left unmatched: 6.

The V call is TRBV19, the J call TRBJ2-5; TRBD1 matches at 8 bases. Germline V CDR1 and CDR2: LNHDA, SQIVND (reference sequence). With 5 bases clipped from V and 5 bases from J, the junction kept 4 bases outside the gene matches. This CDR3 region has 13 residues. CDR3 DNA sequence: TGTGCCAGTAGTCCTACAGGGGGTGAGACCCAGTACTTC. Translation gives CASSPTGGETQYF. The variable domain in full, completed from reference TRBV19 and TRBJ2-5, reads DGGITQSPKYLFRKEGQNVTLSCEQNLNHDAMYWYRQDPGQGLRLIYYSQIVNDFQKGDIAEGYSVSREKKESFPLTVTSAQKNPTAFYLCASSPTGGETQYFGPGTRLLVL.

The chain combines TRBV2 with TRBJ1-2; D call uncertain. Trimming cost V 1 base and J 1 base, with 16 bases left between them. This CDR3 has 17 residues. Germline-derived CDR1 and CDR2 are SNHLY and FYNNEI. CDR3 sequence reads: CASSEERGNSFNYGYTF. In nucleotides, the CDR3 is TGTGCCAGCAGTGAAGAGCGAGGGAACTCTTTTAACTATGGCTACACCTTC.

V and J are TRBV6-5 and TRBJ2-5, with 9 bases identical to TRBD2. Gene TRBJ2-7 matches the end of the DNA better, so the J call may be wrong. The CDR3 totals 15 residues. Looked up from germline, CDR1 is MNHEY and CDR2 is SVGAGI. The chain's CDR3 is CAVRGSSGVSYEQYF. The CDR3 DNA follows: TGTGCCGTACGGGGTTCTAGCGGGGTCTCCTACGAGCAGTACTTC.

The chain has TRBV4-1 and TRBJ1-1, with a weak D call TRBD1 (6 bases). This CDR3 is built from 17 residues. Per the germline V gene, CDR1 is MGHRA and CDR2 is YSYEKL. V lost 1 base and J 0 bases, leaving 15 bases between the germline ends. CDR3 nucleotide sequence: TGCGCCAGCAGCCAAGGGGGCGAATGGGACATGAACACTGAAGCTTTCTTT. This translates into CASSQGGEWDMNTEAFF.

This CDR3 reads CASSLVRQGGPYEQYF. The CDR3, as DNA: TGTGCCAGCAGCTTAGTTCGGCAGGGAGGTCCCTACGAGCAGTACTTC. The chain has TRBV7-8 and TRBJ2-7, with D perhaps TRBD2 (6 bases). This CDR3 comprises 16 residues. Germline V gene data show CDR1 as SGHVS and CDR2 as FQNEAQ. The V and J ends lost 1 base and 2 bases respectively, with 15 bases between them.

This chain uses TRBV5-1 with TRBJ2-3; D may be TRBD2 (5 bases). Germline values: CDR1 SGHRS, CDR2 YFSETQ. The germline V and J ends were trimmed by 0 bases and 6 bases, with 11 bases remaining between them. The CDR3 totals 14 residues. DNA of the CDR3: TGCGCCAGCAGCTTGGGTCGGGGTGGCGATACGCAGTATTTT. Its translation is CASSLGRGGDTQYF. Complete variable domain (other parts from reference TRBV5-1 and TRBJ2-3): KAGVTQTPRYLIKTRGQQVTLSCSPISGHRSVSWYQQTPGQGLQFLFEYFSETQRNKGNFPGRFSGRQFSNSRSEMNVSTLELGDSALYLCASSLGRGGDTQYFGPGTRLTVL.

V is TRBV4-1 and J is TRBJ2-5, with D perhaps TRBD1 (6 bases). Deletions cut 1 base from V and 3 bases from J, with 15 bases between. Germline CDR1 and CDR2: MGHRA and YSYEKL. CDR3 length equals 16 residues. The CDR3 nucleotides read TGCGCCAGCAGCCAAGCGCCCCAGGGGATAGAAGAGACCCAGTACTTC. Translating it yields CASSQAPQGIEETQYF.

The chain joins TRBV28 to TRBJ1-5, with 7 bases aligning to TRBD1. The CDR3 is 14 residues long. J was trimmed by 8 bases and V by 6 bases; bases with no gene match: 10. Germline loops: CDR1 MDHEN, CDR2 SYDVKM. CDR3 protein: CASSSGGKQEPQHF. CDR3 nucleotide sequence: TGTGCCAGCAGCTCAGGGGGTAAACAGGAGCCCCAGCATTTT. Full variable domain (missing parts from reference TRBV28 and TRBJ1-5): DVKVTQSSRYLVKRTGEKVFLECVQDMDHENMFWYRQDPGLGLRLIYFSYDVKMKEKGDIPEGYSVSREKKERFSLILESASTNQTSMYLCASSSGGKQEPQHFGDGTRLSIL.

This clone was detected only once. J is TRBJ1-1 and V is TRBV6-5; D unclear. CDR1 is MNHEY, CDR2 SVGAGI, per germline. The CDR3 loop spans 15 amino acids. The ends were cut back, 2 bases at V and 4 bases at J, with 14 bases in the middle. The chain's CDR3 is CASSYRPVGGTEAFF. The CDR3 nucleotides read TGTGCCAGCAGTTACAGGCCTGTTGGAGGCACTGAAGCTTTCTTT.

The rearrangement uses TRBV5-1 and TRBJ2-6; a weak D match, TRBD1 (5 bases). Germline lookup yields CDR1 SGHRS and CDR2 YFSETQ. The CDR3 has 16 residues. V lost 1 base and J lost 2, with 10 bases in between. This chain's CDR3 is CASSLSPGTGANVLTF. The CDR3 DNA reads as TGCGCCAGCAGCTTGTCTCCAGGGACTGGGGCCAACGTCCTGACTTTC.

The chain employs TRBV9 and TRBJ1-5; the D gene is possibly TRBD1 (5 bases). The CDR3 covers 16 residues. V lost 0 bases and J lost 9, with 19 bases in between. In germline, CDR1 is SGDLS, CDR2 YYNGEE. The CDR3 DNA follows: TGTGCCAGCAGCGTAGGGGGTGGGGAGGGAGGGACGCCCCAGCATTTT. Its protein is CASSVGGGEGGTPQHF.

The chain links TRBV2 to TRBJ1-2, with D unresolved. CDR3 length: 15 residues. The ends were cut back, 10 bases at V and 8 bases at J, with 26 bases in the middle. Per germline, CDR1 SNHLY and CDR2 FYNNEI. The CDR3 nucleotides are TGTGCCACCGCACAGCGACCAGATAAAGCGGGAGGCTACACCTTC. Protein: CATAQRPDKAGGYTF. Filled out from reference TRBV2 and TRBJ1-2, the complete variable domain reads EPEVTQTPSHQVTQMGQEVILRCVPISNHLYFYWYRQILGQKVEFLVSFYNNEISEKSEIFDDQFSVERPDGSNFTLKIRSTKLEDSAMYFCATAQRPDKAGGYTFGSGTRLTVV.

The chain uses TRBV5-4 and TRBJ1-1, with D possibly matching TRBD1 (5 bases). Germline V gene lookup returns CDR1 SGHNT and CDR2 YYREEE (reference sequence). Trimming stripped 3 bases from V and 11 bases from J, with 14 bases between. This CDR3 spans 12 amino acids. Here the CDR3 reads CASSSAWEGAFF. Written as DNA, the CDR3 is TGTGCCAGCAGCTCCGCCTGGGAGGGGGCTTTCTTT.

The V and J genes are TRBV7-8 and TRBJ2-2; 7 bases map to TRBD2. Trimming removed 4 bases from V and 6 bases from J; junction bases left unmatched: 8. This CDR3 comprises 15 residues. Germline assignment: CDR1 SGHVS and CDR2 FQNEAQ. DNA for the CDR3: TGTGCCAGCAGCTCCCGACTCGCGGGGGCCGGGGAGCTGTTTTTT. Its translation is CASSSRLAGAGELFF.

CDR3 region: CASSPGQGPNQPQHF. CDR3 in DNA: TGCGCCAGCAGCCCTGGACAGGGCCCAAATCAGCCCCAGCATTTT. The V and J genes are TRBV4-1 and TRBJ1-5; 8 bases map to TRBD1. CDR3 length: 15 amino acids. V was pared by 4 bases and J by 4 bases, with 6 bases of the junction left unmatched. Germline V CDR1 and CDR2: MGHRA, YSYEKL.

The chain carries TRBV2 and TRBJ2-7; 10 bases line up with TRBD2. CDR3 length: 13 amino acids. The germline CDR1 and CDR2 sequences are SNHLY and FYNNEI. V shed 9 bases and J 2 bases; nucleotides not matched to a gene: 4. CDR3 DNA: TGTGCCAGTCGGACTAGCGGAACCTACGAGCAGTACTTC. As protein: CASRTSGTYEQYF.

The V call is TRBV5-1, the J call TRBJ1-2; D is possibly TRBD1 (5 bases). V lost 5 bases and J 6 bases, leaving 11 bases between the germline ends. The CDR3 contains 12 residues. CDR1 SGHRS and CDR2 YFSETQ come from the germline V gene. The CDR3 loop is CASRGGGDGYTF. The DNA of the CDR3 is TGCGCCAGCAGGGGCGGAGGGGATGGCTACACCTTC.

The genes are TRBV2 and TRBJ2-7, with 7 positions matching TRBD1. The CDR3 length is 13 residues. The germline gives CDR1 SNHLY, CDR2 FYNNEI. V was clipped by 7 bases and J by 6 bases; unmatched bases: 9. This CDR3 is CASTWQGDFEQYF. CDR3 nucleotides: TGTGCCAGCACGTGGCAGGGGGATTTCGAGCAGTACTTC. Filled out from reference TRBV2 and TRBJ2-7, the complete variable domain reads EPEVTQTPSHQVTQMGQEVILRCVPISNHLYFYWYRQILGQKVEFLVSFYNNEISEKSEIFDDQFSVERPDGSNFTLKIRSTKLEDSAMYFCASTWQGDFEQYFGPGTRLTVT.

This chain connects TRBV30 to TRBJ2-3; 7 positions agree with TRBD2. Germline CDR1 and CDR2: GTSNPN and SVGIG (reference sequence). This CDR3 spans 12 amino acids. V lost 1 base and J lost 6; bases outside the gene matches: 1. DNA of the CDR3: TGTGCCTGGAGTGCGGGGGGTGATACGCAGTATTTT. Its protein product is CAWSAGGDTQYF.